A single sample is the source of the 4 T cell receptor beta chains below, sequenced in a study of shared clonotypes between healthy human individuals. CD45RO-negative CD8 cells positively selected for CCR7 made up the naive population, which excluded terminally differentiated effector memory CD45RA+ cells. Clones were read by immunoSEQ multiplex PCR, and TCRdb kept only the in-frame ones, dropping some. The data contain roughly 2,000,000 clones, just under 95% of them seen just once; the ten biggest clones take up around 1.8%. The sample consisted of naive CD8+ T cells from PBMCs. The receptors originated from a man between 18 and 29 years old in good health. Some clones in this sample may be carry-over from other donors' samples.

The rearrangement links TRBV10-3 to TRBJ2-5; D is possibly TRBD1 or TRBD2 (6 bases each). The V and J ends lost 0 bases and 5 bases respectively, with 13 bases between them. There are 15 residues in the CDR3. Germline CDR1 ENHRY, CDR2 SYGVKD. CDR3 coding DNA: TGTGCCATCAGTGAGTCGCGGGAAAGGGGGGAGACCCAGTACTTC. This encodes CAISESRERGETQYF.

This chain uses TRBV5-8 with TRBJ2-7; 10 bases align to TRBD1. Germline CDR1 and CDR2: SGHTS and YDEGEE. There are 17 residues in the CDR3. J was trimmed by 2 bases and V by 5 bases; bases with no gene match: 13. CDR3 region: CASRSKPSGQGPYEQYF. Here the CDR3 DNA reads TGTGCCAGCAGATCAAAGCCCTCGGGACAGGGGCCCTACGAGCAGTACTTC.

This chain links TRBV7-9 with TRBJ2-2; 10 nucleotides agree with TRBD2. Trimming at V came to 5 bases and at J to 1 base, leaving 4 bases not matched to a gene. CDR1 is SEHNR and CDR2 is FQNEAQ in the germline V gene (reference sequence). This CDR3 has 16 amino acids. CDR3: CASSPWTSGNTGELFF. The CDR3 DNA follows: TGTGCCAGCAGCCCCTGGACTAGCGGGAACACCGGGGAGCTGTTTTTT.

This clone was recorded once. The V and J genes are TRBV15 and TRBJ1-5, with D possibly TRBD1 on 5 matching bases. Germline loops: CDR1 LNHNV, CDR2 YYDKDF (reference sequence). The ends were cut back, 7 bases at V and 5 bases at J, with 9 bases in the middle. The length of the CDR3 is 12 residues. CDR3 in amino acids: CATTVGDQPQHF. DNA for the CDR3: TGTGCCACCACCGTAGGGGATCAGCCCCAGCATTTT.